This entry is about one TCR beta chain. What it binds is not known. The identical CDR3 is also encoded by other nucleotide sequences in the sample. The data derive from a study of shared clonotypes between healthy human individuals. The study, taken as a whole, reports: Rarefaction exposed incomplete sorted-subset sequencing despite large depth.

Germline trimming cut 3 bases from V and 4 bases from J; bases unmatched to any gene: 0. The germline CDR1 and CDR2 sequences are MNHEY and SMNVEV (reference sequence). This CDR3 has 14 residues. Profiling relied on immunoSEQ multiplex PCR, and the TCRdb table lists in-frame clones only, not all of them. The sample contains hundreds of thousands of clones, about 98% of which appear only once. Positively selected for CCR7, the CD45RO-negative cells used as naive CD8 cells excluded terminally differentiated effector memory CD45RA+ cells. The sample consisted of naive CD8+ T cells sorted from blood. The chain joins TRBV27 to TRBJ2-7; 13 bases line up with TRBD2. The TCR originated in a man aged 30 to 39 in good health. Here the CDR3 reads CASSLGLAGYEQYF. DNA for the CDR3: TGTGCCAGCAGTTTGGGACTAGCGGGATACGAGCAGTACTTC.